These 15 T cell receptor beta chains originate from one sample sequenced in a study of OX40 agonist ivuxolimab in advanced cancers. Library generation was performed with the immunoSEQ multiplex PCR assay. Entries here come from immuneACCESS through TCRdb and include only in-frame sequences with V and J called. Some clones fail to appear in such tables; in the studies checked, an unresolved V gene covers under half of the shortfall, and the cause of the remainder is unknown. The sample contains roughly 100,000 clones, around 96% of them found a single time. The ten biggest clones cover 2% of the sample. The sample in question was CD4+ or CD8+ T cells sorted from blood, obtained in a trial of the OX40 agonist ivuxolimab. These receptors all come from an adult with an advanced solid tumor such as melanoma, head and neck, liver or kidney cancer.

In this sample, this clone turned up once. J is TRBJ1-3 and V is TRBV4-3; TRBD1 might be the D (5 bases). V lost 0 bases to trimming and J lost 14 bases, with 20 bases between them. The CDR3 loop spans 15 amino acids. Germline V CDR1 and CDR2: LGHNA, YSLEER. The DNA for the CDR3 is TGCGCCAGCAGCCAAGATGAGAGTGGTGACAGCGGCTTATATTTT. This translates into CASSQDESGDSGLYF.

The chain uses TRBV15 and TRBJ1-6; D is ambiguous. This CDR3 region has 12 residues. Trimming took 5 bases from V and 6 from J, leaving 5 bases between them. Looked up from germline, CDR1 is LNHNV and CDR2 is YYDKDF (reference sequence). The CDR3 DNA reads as TGTGCCACCAGCGGCCGTAATTCACCCCTCCACTTT. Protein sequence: CATSGRNSPLHF.

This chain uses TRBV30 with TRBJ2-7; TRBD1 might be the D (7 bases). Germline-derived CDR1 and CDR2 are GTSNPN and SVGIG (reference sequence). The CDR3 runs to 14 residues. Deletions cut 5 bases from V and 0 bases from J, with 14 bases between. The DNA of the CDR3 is TGTGCCTGGCAGGGGGACTTTCCCTCCTACGAGCAGTACTTC. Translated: CAWQGDFPSYEQYF.

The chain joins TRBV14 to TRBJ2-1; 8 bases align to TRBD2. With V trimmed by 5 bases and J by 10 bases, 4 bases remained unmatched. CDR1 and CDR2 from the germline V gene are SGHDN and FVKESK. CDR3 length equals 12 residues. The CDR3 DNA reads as TGTGCCAGCAGCTACACGGGGGGGGAGCAGTTCTTC. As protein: CASSYTGGEQFF. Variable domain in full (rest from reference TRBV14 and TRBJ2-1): EAGVTQFPSHSVIEKGQTVTLRCDPISGHDNLYWYRRVMGKEIKFLLHFVKESKQDESGMPNNRFLAERTGGTYSTLKVQPAELEDSGVYFCASSYTGGEQFFGPGTRLTVL.

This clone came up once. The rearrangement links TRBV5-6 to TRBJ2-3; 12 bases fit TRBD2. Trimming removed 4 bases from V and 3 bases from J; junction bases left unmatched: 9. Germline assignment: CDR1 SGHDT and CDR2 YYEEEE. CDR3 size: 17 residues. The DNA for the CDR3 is TGTGCCAGCAGCCCTAGACTAGCGGGGGAGAGGACAGATACGCAGTATTTT. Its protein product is CASSPRLAGERTDTQYF.

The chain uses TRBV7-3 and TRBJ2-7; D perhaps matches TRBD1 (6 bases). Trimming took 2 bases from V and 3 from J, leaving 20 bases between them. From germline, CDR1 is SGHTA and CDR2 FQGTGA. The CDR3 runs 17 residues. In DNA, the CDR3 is TGTGCCAGCAGCTTAGAAGTTTCCCGGGACACCGGCTACGAGCAGTACTTC. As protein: CASSLEVSRDTGYEQYF.

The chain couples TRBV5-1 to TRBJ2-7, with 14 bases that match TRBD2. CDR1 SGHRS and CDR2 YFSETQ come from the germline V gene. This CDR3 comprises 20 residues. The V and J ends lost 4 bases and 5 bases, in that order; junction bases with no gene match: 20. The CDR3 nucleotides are TGCGCCAGCAGCCCCACAACCGGGACTAGCGGGAGAAGTGTCGGGGACGAGCAGTACTTC. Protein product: CASSPTTGTSGRSVGDEQYF.

The CDR3 sequence is CAWSRIDYGYTF. The CDR3 DNA reads as TGTGCCTGGAGTCGAATAGACTATGGCTACACCTTC. This chain joins TRBV30 and TRBJ1-2; D remains ambiguous. V was cut by 2 bases and J by 3 bases, with 7 bases left in between. Germline values: CDR1 GTSNPN, CDR2 SVGIG (reference sequence). The CDR3 has 12 residues.

The CDR3 spells CASSSDRAGEQYF. The CDR3, as DNA: TGTGCCAGCAGCTCTGACAGGGCCGGGGAGCAGTACTTC. V is TRBV9 and J is TRBJ2-7, with TRBD1 identical over 7 bases. Germline lookup yields CDR1 SGDLS and CDR2 YYNGEE. The CDR3 contains 13 residues. V trimming: 4 bases; J trimming: 7 bases; junction bases outside the gene matches: 8.

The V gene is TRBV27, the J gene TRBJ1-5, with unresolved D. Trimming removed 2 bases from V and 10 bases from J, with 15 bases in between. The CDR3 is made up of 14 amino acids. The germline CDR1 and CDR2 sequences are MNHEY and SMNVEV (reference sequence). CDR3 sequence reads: CASSLLGRTSPQHF. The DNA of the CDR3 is TGTGCCAGCAGTTTACTAGGACGGACCAGTCCCCAGCATTTT.

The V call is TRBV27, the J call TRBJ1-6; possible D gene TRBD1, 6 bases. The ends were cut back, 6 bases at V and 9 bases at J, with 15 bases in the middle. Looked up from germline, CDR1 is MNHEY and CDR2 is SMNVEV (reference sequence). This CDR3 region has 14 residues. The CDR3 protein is CASRLGGGGSPLHF. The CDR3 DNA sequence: TGTGCCAGCAGGCTCGGGGGCGGGGGTTCACCCCTCCACTTT.

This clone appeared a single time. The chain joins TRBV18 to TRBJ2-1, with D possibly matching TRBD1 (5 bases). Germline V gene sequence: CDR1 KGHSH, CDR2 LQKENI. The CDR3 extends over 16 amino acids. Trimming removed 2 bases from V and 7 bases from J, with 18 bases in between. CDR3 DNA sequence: TGTGCCAGCTCACCAGACCTCGGGCAGGGCGATAATGAGCAGTTCTTC. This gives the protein CASSPDLGQGDNEQFF.

The CDR3 region has the DNA TGTGCCAGCAGCCCTCCGGGACGGTATAACACTGAAGCTTTCTTT. Residues: CASSPPGRYNTEAFF. The genes are TRBV6-1 and TRBJ1-1, with a possible D match to TRBD1 (5 bases). Germline CDR1 and CDR2: MNHNS and SASEGT. V was cut by 6 bases and J by 2 bases, with 16 bases left in between. This CDR3 comprises 15 residues.

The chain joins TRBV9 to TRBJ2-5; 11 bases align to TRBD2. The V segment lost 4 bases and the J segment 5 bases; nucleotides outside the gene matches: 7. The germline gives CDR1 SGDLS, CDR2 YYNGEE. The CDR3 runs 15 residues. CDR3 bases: TGTGCCAGCAGCCCACTAGCGGGAGACGGTGAGACCCAGTACTTC. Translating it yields CASSPLAGDGETQYF.

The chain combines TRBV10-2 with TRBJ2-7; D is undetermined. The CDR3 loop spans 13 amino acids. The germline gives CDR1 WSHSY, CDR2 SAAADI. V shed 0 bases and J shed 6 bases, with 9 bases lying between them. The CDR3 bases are TGCGCCAGCAGTGAGTCGGAAAATCCCGAGCAGTACTTC. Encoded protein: CASSESENPEQYF.